This is a list of T cell receptor beta chains from one sample in a study of blood T cell repertoires in COVID-19. Data came from immunoSEQ multiplex PCR; TCRdb stores just in-frame clones and leaves some out. The sample includes roughly 200,000 clones, around nine tenths of them seen just once. The source material was peripheral blood. The origin of the receptors is a man aged 60 to 69 who had recovered from COVID-19. The CDR3 runs from the conserved cysteine through the conserved F or W. Some rows mark clone size as missing; the rest say once, few, many or name a class of expanded clone.

>TRBJ1-1|TRBV19|-
CASRYQVNTEAFF
>TRBJ1-5|TRBV28|-
CASSTGGLNQPQHF
>TRBJ1-5|TRBV12-3/TRBV12-4|few
CASSDRGQPQHF
>TRBJ1-4|TRBV2|-
CASNPRRGINEKLFF
>TRBJ2-5|TRBV7-2|-
CASSLGLAGGRAQYF
>TRBJ1-2|TRBV4-2|-
CASSQDLIGQGSYGYTF
>TRBJ2-5|TRBV30|-
CAWSNKETQYF
>TRBJ2-5|TRBV30|-
CAWSLQGRETQYF
>TRBJ1-4|TRBV5-4|-
CASSLQDASEKLFF
>TRBJ2-1|TRBV3-1/TRBV3-2|-
CASSQVQGNEQFF
>TRBJ1-3|TRBV2|-
CASSATANTIYF
>TRBJ2-7|TRBV5-1|-
CASSFSPSLRGSYEQYF
>TRBJ1-1|TRBV24-1|-
CATQPGQGNTEAFF
>TRBJ1-5|TRBV19|-
CASSILTGAWNQPQHF
>TRBJ1-2|TRBV6-5|-
CASSYSRNARVYGYTF
>TRBJ1-2|TRBV4-3|-
CASSQDWGGGFGGYTF
>TRBJ1-1|TRBV10-1|few
CASSPDILNTEAFF
>TRBJ1-3|TRBV5-8|once
CASSWGGTRRDTIYF
>TRBJ1-6|TRBV19|-
CASSRQDQNSPLHF
>TRBJ2-2|TRBV24-1|-
CATSDGGLLTGELFF
>TRBJ1-1|TRBV5-5|-
CASSLGLVMNTEAFF
>TRBJ1-1|TRBV5-4|-
CASSAQYPNTEAFF
>TRBJ1-2|TRBV25-1|few
CASSLGTGGGLGGYTF
>TRBJ2-3|TRBV4-3|-
CASSQDTDSHTQYF
>TRBJ2-1|TRBV4-2|-
CASSRGTSYNEQFF
>TRBJ1-6|TRBV18|once
CASSLSENSPLHF
>TRBJ2-2|TRBV6-5|-
CASGAGGGTGELFF
>TRBJ1-3|TRBV7-2|-
CASSFRRGSGNTIYF
>TRBJ2-2|TRBV2|-
CASSEGLAGTGELFF
>TRBJ1-2|TRBV19|few
CASSINRGFYGYTF
>TRBJ1-3|TRBV5-1|-
CASSFAADSGNTIYF
>TRBJ2-1|TRBV3-1/TRBV3-2|-
CASSPTLAGDIYNEQFF
>TRBJ1-1|TRBV5-1|few
CASSLDQGTTEAFF
>TRBJ1-5|TRBV5-6|-
CASSLKQVGNQPQHF
>TRBJ1-2|TRBV4-3|-
CASSQGQGAGYGYTF
>TRBJ1-1|TRBV30|-
CAWSGQNTEAFF
>TRBJ2-1|TRBV4-3|-
CASSPGTISYNEQFF